Listed below are T cell receptor beta chains from one sample, sequenced in a study of T-cell reconstitution after alpha-beta-depleted transplantation in children. Each CDR3 protein is one row after TCRdb ran MiXCR on the PCR reads. The profile shows around 440,000 distinct CDR3 sequences, about 16% of them singletons. The material sequenced was PBMCs, mostly from graft donor cells, taken 360 days after TCRalphabeta/CD19-depleted stem cell transplant. These TCRs come from a boy younger than two who had a stem cell transplant for Wiskott-Aldrich syndrome, so the T cells may come from the graft donor. CDR3s include the opening cysteine and the closing phenylalanine or tryptophan. The order of the fields is J gene, V gene, clone size, D gene, CDR3 DNA, CDR3 protein. D genes are given only for firm matches. The listing skips clone size in some rows; elsewhere it reads once, few, many or a size class.

>TRBJ2-3|TRBV5-1|few|NA
TGCGCCAGCAGCTTACCAGCGGAATCTAGCACAGATACGCAGTATTTT
CASSLPAESSTDTQYF
>TRBJ1-6|TRBV20-1|NA|NA
TGCAGTGCTGGCGGCGCGAGCTCCTATAATTCACCCCTCCACTTT
CSAGGASSYNSPLHF
>TRBJ1-1|TRBV20-1|many|NA
TGCAGTGCTAGGGTGGTGGGCACTGAAGCTTTCTTT
CSARVVGTEAFF
>TRBJ2-1|TRBV20-1|NA|TRBD2
TGCAGTGCTAGAAGACTAGCGGGTAACAATGAGCAGTTCTTC
CSARRLAGNNEQFF
>TRBJ2-3|TRBV7-6|NA|TRBD2
TGTGCCAGCAGCTTAGGCACGGGGGGGGGGCCAGATACGCAGTATTTT
CASSLGTGGGPDTQYF
>TRBJ2-6|TRBV4-2|NA|NA
TGTGCCAGCAGCCAAGACCCGGGATCCCCTTCTTGGGCCAACGTCCTGACTTTC
CASSQDPGSPSWANVLTF
>TRBJ2-1|TRBV20-1|NA|TRBD2
TGCAGTGCTAGAGATCCCCGGAGCGGGAGGGCGATAAATGAGCAGTTCTTC
CSARDPRSGRAINEQFF
>TRBJ1-4|TRBV4-1|few|NA
TGCGCCAGCAGCCAATTTTGGGATAGGGAAAAACTGTTTTTT
CASSQFWDREKLFF
>TRBJ1-6|TRBV9|NA|NA
TGTGCCAGCGGAAGGGATTCGCCCCTCCACTTT
CASGRDSPLHF
>TRBJ1-2|TRBV7-2|few|NA
TGTGCCAGCAGCTTAGTAACGGACTATGGCTACACCTTC
CASSLVTDYGYTF
>TRBJ2-3|TRBV5-1|NA|TRBD2
TGCGCCAGCAGCTTGGAGGGACTAGCGGGAACAGATACGCAGTATTTT
CASSLEGLAGTDTQYF
>TRBJ2-1|TRBV3-1|NA|NA
TGTGCCAGCAGCCAAGACCCCTTCTACAATGAGCAGTTCTTC
CASSQDPFYNEQFF
>TRBJ2-7|TRBV6-5|NA|TRBD1
TGTGCCAGCAGTTACTACAGGGGCTACGAGCAGTACTTC
CASSYYRGYEQYF
>TRBJ1-4|TRBV12-3/TRBV12-4|many|NA
TGTGCCAGCAGCTTCGGACAGATTACTAAAAGACTGTTTTTT
CASSFGQITKRLFF
>TRBJ2-7|TRBV4-2|NA|NA
TGTGCCAGCAGCCAAGGCATAGGAAACTACGAGCAGTACTTC
CASSQGIGNYEQYF
>TRBJ2-2|TRBV5-8|few|TRBD2
TGTGCCAGCAGCTTACCCCCGGGAGGGAGCACCGGGGAGCTGTTTTTT
CASSLPPGGSTGELFF
>TRBJ2-7|TRBV12-3/TRBV12-4|NA|NA
TGTGCCAGCAGTATACGAGGGTCGAGGGCCTACGAGCAGTACTTC
CASSIRGSRAYEQYF
>TRBJ2-3|TRBV5-1|NA|NA
TGCGCCAGCAGCCATGGTCTTGGCACAGATACGCAGTATTTT
CASSHGLGTDTQYF
>TRBJ2-2|TRBV9|NA|NA
TGTGCCAGCAGTTCTACACCCCTGACCGGGGAGCTGTTTTTT
CASSSTPLTGELFF
>TRBJ2-7|TRBV20-1|NA|NA
TGCAGTGCTAGAGATGGCGCGGGGACCCCCTACGAGCAGTACTTC
CSARDGAGTPYEQYF
>TRBJ2-3|TRBV6-5|few|TRBD2
TGTGCCAGCAGTTACTCGGCGGGGGGGAACGCAGATACGCAGTATTTT
CASSYSAGGNADTQYF
>TRBJ2-7|TRBV6-1|NA|TRBD2
TGTGCCAGCAGACTCACAGTTAGCGGGAGGTACGAGCAGTACTTC
CASRLTVSGRYEQYF
>TRBJ1-5|TRBV24-1|NA|NA
TGTGCCACCAGTGATTTGGCAGCCAGTCAGCCCCAGCATTTT
CATSDLAASQPQHF
>TRBJ2-1|TRBV11-2|NA|NA
TGTGCCAGCAGCTTCCGACGGGCCATTTACAATGAGCAGTTCTTC
CASSFRRAIYNEQFF
>TRBJ2-5|TRBV12-3/TRBV12-4|many|NA
TGTGCCAGCAAGGAAGTGGGGGAGGCACAAGAGACCCAGTACTTC
CASKEVGEAQETQYF
>TRBJ2-3|TRBV5-1|few|NA
TGCGCCAGCAGCCCCCCGAGTTCAGCAGATACGCAGTATTTT
CASSPPSSADTQYF
>TRBJ1-2|TRBV20-1|few|NA
TGCAGTGCCCCGTGGGCAGGGGATTACAATGGCTACACCTTC
CSAPWAGDYNGYTF
>TRBJ2-7|TRBV29-1|NA|NA
TGCAGCGTTGAGGCCTCCTACGAGCAGTACTTC
CSVEASYEQYF
>TRBJ2-5|TRBV2|NA|NA
TGTGCCAGCAGTGAAGGGACCCCGACCTACAGGTTC
CASSEGTPTYRF
>TRBJ2-5|TRBV20-1|few|NA
TGCAGTGCTAGAAAGCAGCTCCAAGAGACCCAGTACTTC
CSARKQLQETQYF
>TRBJ2-7|TRBV29-1|NA|NA
TGCAGCGCCCTAAACCCCCCATACGAGCAGTACTTC
CSALNPPYEQYF
>TRBJ2-2|TRBV2|NA|TRBD2
TGTACCAGCAGTTTGTGTCTAGCGGGGCTAAGGTCGGACACCGGGGAGCTGTTTTTT
CTSSLCLAGLRSDTGELFF
>TRBJ2-2|TRBV14|NA|NA
TGTGCCAGCAGCCAACCAACTACCGGGGAGCTGTTTTTT
CASSQPTTGELFF